This passage covers 3 T cell receptor beta chains from one sample sequenced in a study of OX40 agonist ivuxolimab in advanced cancers. The protocol was immunoSEQ multiplex PCR, while the TCRdb copy is restricted to in-frame clones and leaves out a portion. Of tens of thousands of clones listed, over 60% are singletons. Specimen: CD4+ or CD8+ T cells sorted from blood, collected in a trial of the OX40 agonist ivuxolimab. These receptors were collected from an adult with an advanced solid tumor such as melanoma, head and neck, liver or kidney cancer.

The rearrangement joins TRBV5-5 to TRBJ2-5, with D perhaps matching TRBD2 (6 bases). The V gene's germline CDR1 is SGHKS and CDR2 YYEKEE (reference sequence). V dropped 3 bases and J dropped 5 bases, with 17 bases sitting between them. The CDR3 sequence is 15 residues long. The CDR3 region has the DNA TGTGCCAGCAGCTGGGAAAGCGGGCTCCTCGAGACCCAGTACTTC. Amino acids: CASSWESGLLETQYF.

This chain connects TRBV5-1 to TRBJ2-2; possibly TRBD1 for D (6 bases). This CDR3 spans 15 amino acids. Trimming shortened V by 5 bases and J by 3 bases, and 14 bases separated the two germline ends. In germline, CDR1 is SGHRS, CDR2 YFSETQ. The CDR3 DNA reads as TGCGCCAGCAGTAGAAGGGGGTCGGACACCGGGGAGCTGTTTTTT. Encoded protein: CASSRRGSDTGELFF.

The chain recombines TRBV27 with TRBJ1-3, with unresolved D. The CDR3 contains 13 residues. The germline CDR1 and CDR2 sequences are MNHEY and SMNVEV (reference sequence). V was trimmed by 10 bases and J by 2 bases, leaving 12 bases between them. As DNA, the CDR3 is TGTGCCACCTCTCCTTGGGCTGGAAACACCATATATTTT. Its protein product is CATSPWAGNTIYF.